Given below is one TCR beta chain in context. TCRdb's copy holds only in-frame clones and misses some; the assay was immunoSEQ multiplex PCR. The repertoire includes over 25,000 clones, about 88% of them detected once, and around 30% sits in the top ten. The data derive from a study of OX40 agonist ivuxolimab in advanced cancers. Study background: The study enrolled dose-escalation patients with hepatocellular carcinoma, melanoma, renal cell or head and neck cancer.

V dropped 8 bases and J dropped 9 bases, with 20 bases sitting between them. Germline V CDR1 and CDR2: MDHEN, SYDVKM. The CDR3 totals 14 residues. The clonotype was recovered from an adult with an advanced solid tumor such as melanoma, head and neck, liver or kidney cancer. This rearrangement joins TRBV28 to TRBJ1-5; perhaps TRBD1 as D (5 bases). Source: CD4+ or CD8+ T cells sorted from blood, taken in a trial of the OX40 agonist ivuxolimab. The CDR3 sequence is CASDQRGEISPQHF. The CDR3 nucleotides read TGTGCCAGCGACCAACGGGGGGAGATATCGCCCCAGCATTTT.